The 3 T cell receptor beta chains below were found in one sample sequenced in a study (dated by TCRdb to between 2020 and 2023). Libraries were made using the immunoSEQ multiplex PCR assay. TCRdb stores this immuneACCESS table with in-frame sequences only. Part of the clones is absent; in the studies checked, under half of the shortfall reflects unresolved V genes, and no reason is known for the rest. The sample table contains 60,000 to 85,000 clones; only one count was recorded for around 93% of them. Roughly 4.6% of the sample lies in the top ten. The sequenced sample was PBMCs. The receptors come from a man aged 40-49 years with rheumatoid arthritis.

The chain recombines TRBV20-1 with TRBJ1-1; D may be TRBD1 (5 bases). Per the germline V gene, CDR1 is DFQATT and CDR2 is SNEGSKA (reference sequence). V was clipped by 4 bases and J by 7 bases, with 10 bases between them. The CDR3 has 11 residues. The DNA of the CDR3 is TGCAGTGCTAAAAGGGACGTTGAAGCTTTCTTT. Amino acid sequence: CSAKRDVEAFF.

The genes are TRBV5-5 and TRBJ1-1; D remains unclear. Germline CDR1 reads SGHKS; CDR2 reads YYEKEE (reference sequence). The CDR3 is 11 amino acids. V shed 7 bases and J shed 5 bases, with 9 bases lying between them. For the CDR3, the DNA is TGTGCCAGCGACCGGGAAACTGAAGCTTTCTTT. It translates to CASDRETEAFF.

This rearrangement joins TRBV5-1 to TRBJ1-3; 7 nucleotides agree with TRBD1. Germline CDR1 and CDR2: SGHRS and YFSETQ. CDR3 length: 13 residues. Trimming at V came to 4 bases and at J to 3 bases, leaving 1 base not matched to a gene. The CDR3 loop reads CASSDRVGNTIYF. CDR3 DNA sequence: TGCGCCAGCAGCGACAGGGTTGGAAACACCATATATTTT.